This T cell receptor (beta chain) was documented in a study of shared clonotypes between healthy human individuals. Background on the study: CD4 naive cells filled three plates per donor, CD4 memory three, CD8 naive two and CD8 memory one. Study-wide findings and caveats: Sample collection involved blood only; tissue repertoires are likely different. Sharing across four donors was highest in naive CD4 (about 5%) and lowest in memory CD8 (about 0.4%).

The CDR3 extends over 14 amino acids. Looked up from germline, CDR1 is MNHNS and CDR2 is SASEGT. Trimming cost V 3 bases and J 6 bases, with 14 bases left between them. Partitioning of CD4+ cells yielded a CD45RA+ naive subset and a CD45RA-negative memory subset. TCRdb's copy holds only in-frame clones and misses some; the assay was immunoSEQ multiplex PCR. The profile covers more than 2 million clones, with 90% to 95% appearing a single time and roughly 0.13% taken by the ten largest. This clone was seen once. What it recognizes is unknown. The J gene is TRBJ1-2, the V gene TRBV6-1; D gene ambiguous. The TCR was taken from a man between 18 and 35 years old in good health. What was sequenced was naive CD4+ T cells sorted from blood. The subset is: CD45RA+ positively selected. CDR3 coding DNA: TGTGCCAGCAGTGATTATACCGGGCCAGATGGCTACACCTTC. This gives the protein CASSDYTGPDGYTF.